The next 8 T cell receptor beta chains were all read from a single sample in a study of cytomegalovirus exposure and HLA in healthy donors. Assay: immunoSEQ multiplex PCR; the TCRdb copy retains only in-frame clones and omits some. The sample holds almost 75,000 clones; approximately 80% are singletons and the top ten take less than 3%. What was sequenced was PBMCs. The receptors originated from a man aged 25-40 years in good health and CMV-seronegative.

This clone was recorded once. The chain joins TRBV6-1 to TRBJ2-1; 9 nucleotides align to TRBD1. Germline V gene data show CDR1 as MNHNS and CDR2 as SASEGT. This CDR3 is built from 17 residues. Unmatched junction bases numbered 17, after V lost 4 bases and J lost 10 bases. In DNA form, the CDR3 reads TGTGCCAGCAGTGGCCCAAAGGGGACAGGGTCGTCGAGGGAGCAGTTCTTC. Translation gives CASSGPKGTGSSREQFF.

The chain recombines TRBV28 with TRBJ2-7; 9 nucleotides align to TRBD1. Germline V gene sequence: CDR1 MDHEN, CDR2 SYDVKM. The CDR3 consists of 14 residues. J was trimmed by 3 bases and V by 4 bases; bases with no gene match: 4. In DNA, the CDR3 is TGTGCCAGCAGTTCCAGACAGGGGGTCTACGAGCAGTACTTC. This encodes CASSSRQGVYEQYF.

In DNA form, the CDR3 reads TGTGCCAGCAGCGGGGACAGGGGGTCCCCACAGTACGTC. This gives the protein CASSGDRGSPQYV. This sequence joins TRBV2 and TRBJ2-7; the match to TRBD1 covers 11 bases. V was pared by 6 bases and J by 10 bases, with 8 bases of the junction left unmatched. The length of the CDR3 is 13 residues. Germline assignment: CDR1 SNHLY and CDR2 FYNNEI.

This clone was observed once. V is TRBV5-1 and J is TRBJ2-1; no clear D gene. The V end was cut by 3 bases, the J end by 5 bases, with 12 bases between. The CDR3 sequence is 14 residues long. Germline V CDR1 and CDR2: SGHRS, YFSETQ. As DNA, the CDR3 is TGCGCCAGCAGCTCCCTGGGCTTTAACAATGAGCAGTTCTTC. It codes for CASSSLGFNNEQFF.

This chain links TRBV9 with TRBJ2-7, with 12 bases fitting TRBD2. The ends lost 3 bases at V and 3 bases at J; junction bases unmatched: 1. The CDR3 totals 14 residues. The V gene's germline CDR1 is SGDLS and CDR2 YYNGEE. The DNA for the CDR3 is TGTGCCAGCAGCGCGACTAGCGGGGGCTACGAGCAGTACTTC. It specifies CASSATSGGYEQYF.

The chain has TRBV5-1 and TRBJ2-1; TRBD2 is a possible D gene (5 bases). Germline V gives CDR1 SGHRS, CDR2 YFSETQ. The length of the CDR3 is 15 residues. V dropped 4 bases and J dropped 7 bases, with 18 bases sitting between them. The CDR3 region is CASSPDTSLRNEQFF. CDR3 sequence (DNA): TGCGCCAGCAGCCCGGATACTAGTCTCAGGAATGAGCAGTTCTTC.

The chain uses TRBV7-9 and TRBJ2-4, with D possibly being TRBD1 (6 bases). Trimming left V 9 bases short and J 2 bases short, with 11 bases between. The CDR3 extends over 13 amino acids. The V gene's germline CDR1 is SEHNR and CDR2 FQNEAQ (reference sequence). The CDR3 loop reads CASQGLTKNIQYF. CDR3 coding DNA: TGTGCCAGTCAGGGGTTGACCAAAAACATTCAGTACTTC.

The J gene is TRBJ1-1, the V gene TRBV20-1, with D possibly matching TRBD1 (5 bases). Trimming took off 0 bases at V and 10 bases at J, with 9 bases between the two ends. Germline CDR1 DFQATT, CDR2 SNEGSKA (reference sequence). The length of the CDR3 is 11 residues. The CDR3 loop reads CSARDQGRAFF. The DNA for the CDR3 is TGCAGTGCTAGAGATCAGGGAAGAGCTTTCTTT.